Listed below are T cell receptor beta chains from one sample, sequenced in a study of T cells in Graves' hyperthyroidism and ophthalmopathy. One entry per CDR3 protein results from TCRdb running MiXCR on the multiplex PCR reads. This sample yields approximately 400,000 distinct CDR3 sequences, of which less than 20% are seen a single time; about 7.7% belongs to the top ten. The source material was blood. These receptors were obtained from a woman aged 18-29 years with Graves' hyperthyroidism. The CDR3 runs from the conserved cysteine through the conserved F or W.

CDR3 protein: CASRKNRGREETQYF; V gene: TRBV2
CDR3 protein: CASRLAGGNTDTQYF; V gene: TRBV12-3/TRBV12-4
CDR3 protein: CSAGEYSAGGQETQYF; V gene: TRBV20-1
CDR3 protein: CASSLGQVYQETQYF; V gene: TRBV5-1
CDR3 protein: CASSLEWARGLETQYF; V gene: TRBV7-7
CDR3 protein: CAWSGGLGNQPQHF; V gene: TRBV30
CDR3 protein: CASSPQVGTGELFF; V gene: TRBV12-3/TRBV12-4
CDR3 protein: CASSLRPPGPGGSYEQYF; V gene: TRBV6-1
CDR3 protein: CASSSGSLNTEAFF; V gene: TRBV11-3
CDR3 protein: CASSGDRAYEQYF; V gene: TRBV12-3/TRBV12-4
CDR3 protein: CASSQYGPTTGELFF; V gene: TRBV5-4
CDR3 protein: CASSSRHIDLGAYTEAFF; V gene: TRBV4-1
CDR3 protein: CASSGGTSGTQETQYF; V gene: TRBV6-1
CDR3 protein: CASSPPDASETQYF; V gene: TRBV6-1
CDR3 protein: CASKMEEHYEQYF; V gene: TRBV7-9
CDR3 protein: CATSDPGAGANVLTF; V gene: TRBV24-1
CDR3 protein: CASSYGSIQYF; V gene: TRBV7-2
CDR3 protein: CASTRPRGTGFPDTQYF; V gene: TRBV12-3/TRBV12-4
CDR3 protein: CASSHTTGQGRGYGYTF; V gene: TRBV4-1
CDR3 protein: CASSQDLPHYTF; V gene: TRBV4-2
CDR3 protein: CASSQQGPLGQPQHF; V gene: TRBV12-3/TRBV12-4
CDR3 protein: CASSSSGGTNTEAFF; V gene: TRBV9
CDR3 protein: CASSSYGSGRGTDTQYF; V gene: TRBV12-3/TRBV12-4
CDR3 protein: CASAPTDTGELFF; V gene: TRBV12-5
CDR3 protein: CASSSDPGLVHNEQFF; V gene: TRBV11-2
CDR3 protein: CASRTEPHEQYF; V gene: TRBV28
CDR3 protein: CASSRTGTIEAYCYEQYF; V gene: TRBV12-3/TRBV12-4
CDR3 protein: CASSLSGAGNSSPLHF; V gene: TRBV5-1
CDR3 protein: CATSRDLGVGEETQYF; V gene: TRBV15
CDR3 protein: CASSNTGTGVSSPLHF; V gene: TRBV12-3/TRBV12-4
CDR3 protein: CASSGPWTGGFGNQPQHF; V gene: TRBV6-1
CDR3 protein: CSARVQGGGYTF; V gene: TRBV20-1
CDR3 protein: CATSDSFRDRGRGINEQFF; V gene: TRBV24-1
CDR3 protein: CASSQGTYQPQHF; V gene: TRBV14
CDR3 protein: CASSSRNSYNEQFF; V gene: TRBV7-9
CDR3 protein: CASNRPSANNEQFF; V gene: TRBV2
CDR3 protein: CASSLWRASFNEQFF; V gene: TRBV5-6
CDR3 protein: CASSFGAANQPQHF; V gene: TRBV27
CDR3 protein: CASSYRGTALNEQFF; V gene: TRBV6-5
CDR3 protein: CASSPPDQETQYF; V gene: TRBV18
CDR3 protein: CASSRLAGREQYF; V gene: TRBV6-1
CDR3 protein: CASSLGALSYNEQFF; V gene: TRBV7-2
CDR3 protein: CASRSGGGPYEQYF; V gene: TRBV12-3/TRBV12-4
CDR3 protein: CASSHSRLAVQDTQYF; V gene: TRBV7-8
CDR3 protein: CASSCGTSAYEQYF; V gene: TRBV4-2
CDR3 protein: CASSLELAGAETQYF; V gene: TRBV7-8
CDR3 protein: CATSRDRQFNSPLHF; V gene: TRBV15
CDR3 protein: CASSLDGRAGETQYF; V gene: TRBV7-3
CDR3 protein: CASRHPGTGNQPQHF; V gene: TRBV6-1
CDR3 protein: CASSAEQGVGELFF; V gene: TRBV2
CDR3 protein: CASSTYNRVYGYTF; V gene: TRBV28
CDR3 protein: CASSLLGASETQYF; V gene: TRBV7-7